A single sample is the source of the 7 T cell receptor beta chains below, sequenced in a study of blood T cell repertoires in COVID-19. The data were produced by immunoSEQ multiplex PCR, yet TCRdb's version contains in-frame clones alone and is incomplete. The sample records 200,000 to 250,000 clones, roughly 84% being singletons. The sample taken for sequencing was peripheral blood. The receptors derive from a man in his forties with acute or convalescent COVID-19.

The rearrangement links TRBV2 to TRBJ2-7, with 9 bases identical to TRBD1. Per the germline V gene, CDR1 is SNHLY and CDR2 is FYNNEI. With V trimmed by 10 bases and J by 3 bases, 4 bases remained unmatched. This CDR3 has 12 residues. The CDR3 DNA is TGTGCCATCGGGACAGGGCGCTACGAGCAGTACTTC. It codes for CAIGTGRYEQYF.

The chain links TRBV5-4 to TRBJ2-1; no reliable D call. V was shortened by 4 bases and J by 8 bases, with 13 bases between the two germline ends. Germline CDR1 is SGHNT and CDR2 is YYREEE (reference sequence). The CDR3 is 13 residues long. The CDR3 nucleotides read TGTGCCAGCAGCGCACCACGAGAAGATGAGCAGTTCTTC. Protein: CASSAPREDEQFF. The full variable domain, in which reference TRBV5-4 and TRBJ2-1 provide the parts outside the CDR3, is ETGVTQSPTHLIKTRGQQVTLRCSSQSGHNTVSWYQQALGQGPQFIFQYYREEENGRGNFPPRFSGLQFPNYSSELNVNALELDDSALYLCASSAPREDEQFFGPGTRLTVL.

The rearrangement uses TRBV28 and TRBJ1-1; a weak D match, TRBD1 (5 bases). CDR3 size: 13 residues. Germline lookup yields CDR1 MDHEN and CDR2 SYDVKM. The V end lost 11 bases, the J end lost 0 bases, and 13 bases lay between the germline ends. In DNA form, the CDR3 reads TGTGCCTCCCGTCGGGGGATGAACACTGAAGCTTTCTTT. As protein: CASRRGMNTEAFF.

V is TRBV27 and J is TRBJ2-1; 11 bases agree with TRBD1. V gave up 5 bases and J gave up 4 bases; unmatched junction bases: 7. The CDR3 is 16 amino acids. CDR1 and CDR2 (germline): MNHEY, SMNVEV (reference sequence). The CDR3 nucleotides read TGTGCCAGCAGTGAGGACAGGGGGCGCGGTTACAATGAGCAGTTCTTC. Its translation: CASSEDRGRGYNEQFF.

V usage is TRBV6-4 and J usage is TRBJ2-5, with TRBD2 matching over 9 bases. The germline V gene has CDR1 MRHNA and CDR2 SNTAGT. J gave up 2 bases and V 3 bases, and 4 bases lay outside the gene matches. The CDR3 runs 15 residues. CDR3 amino acids: CASSDIAGGQETQYF. CDR3 coding DNA: TGTGCCAGCAGTGATATCGCGGGGGGGCAAGAGACCCAGTACTTC.

The chain links TRBV21-1 to TRBJ1-2; the D call TRBD1 from the table was never checked on the DNA. TRBV21-1 represents a pseudogene. The CDR3 runs 15 residues. CDR3 sequence: CASPTRSGQRGGYTF. The CDR3 nucleotides are TGTGCCAGCCCCACACGATCCGGACAAAGGGGTGGCTACACCTTC.

This chain links TRBV3-1 (or the pseudogene TRBV3-2) with TRBJ2-7; 9 bases are shared with TRBD2. Germline CDR1 LGHDT, CDR2 YNNKEL (reference sequence). V was clipped by 0 bases and J by 2 bases; unmatched bases: 5. The CDR3 sequence is 16 residues long. This CDR3 reads CASSQEGVAGAYEQYF. As DNA, the CDR3 is TGTGCCAGCAGCCAAGAAGGGGTAGCGGGGGCCTACGAGCAGTACTTC.